These 18 T cell receptor beta chains came from one sample sequenced in a study of cytomegalovirus exposure and HLA in healthy donors. It was with 60 Vbeta and 13 Jbeta primers that the PCR ran. Profiling relied on immunoSEQ multiplex PCR, and the TCRdb table lists in-frame clones only, not all of them. This sample has about 180,000 clones, with around 76% found just once. The material sequenced was PBMCs. These receptors originate from a woman under 40 in good health and CMV-seropositive.

The rearrangement joins TRBV4-1 to TRBJ2-1; 14 bases agree with TRBD2. Trimming removed 0 bases from V and 8 bases from J; junction bases left unmatched: 3. The CDR3 sequence is 16 residues long. Germline CDR1 is MGHRA and CDR2 is YSYEKL. The CDR3 loop is CASSQETSGGVDEQFF. CDR3 nucleotides: TGCGCCAGCAGCCAAGAGACTAGCGGGGGGGTTGATGAGCAGTTCTTC.

The J gene is TRBJ2-7, the V gene TRBV7-9; possible D gene TRBD1, 6 bases. The V end was cut by 4 bases, the J end by 2 bases, with 12 bases between. The V gene's germline CDR1 is SEHNR and CDR2 FQNEAQ (reference sequence). This CDR3 is 14 amino acids long. The CDR3 region has the DNA TGTGCCAGCAGCTCGACAGGCCCGACCTACGAGCAGTACTTC. Its translation is CASSSTGPTYEQYF. Full variable domain (rest looked up from reference TRBV7-9 and TRBJ2-7): DTGVSQNPRHKITKRGQNVTFRCDPISEHNRLYWYRQTLGQGPEFLTYFQNEAQLEKSRLLSDRFSAERPKGSFSTLEIQRTEQGDSAMYLCASSSTGPTYEQYFGPGTRLTVT.

The chain recombines TRBV9 with TRBJ1-1; D is ambiguous. This CDR3 is 14 amino acids long. Per germline, CDR1 SGDLS and CDR2 YYNGEE. With 0 bases removed from V and 4 bases from J, the gap between germline ends came to 10 bases. The CDR3: CASSVAGSPTEAFF. The DNA of the CDR3 is TGTGCCAGCAGCGTAGCCGGGTCCCCCACTGAAGCTTTCTTT.

The V and J genes are TRBV4-2 and TRBJ1-1; tentative D call: TRBD1 (5 bases). Germline assignment: CDR1 LGHNA and CDR2 YNFKEQ. The V and J ends lost 3 bases and 11 bases respectively, with 16 bases between them. The CDR3 has 13 residues. The CDR3 sequence is CASSHYLGVEAFF. The CDR3 coding sequence is TGTGCCAGCAGCCATTACTTAGGGGTGGAGGCTTTCTTT.

The CDR3 DNA reads as TGCGCCAGCAGTCAATCGAGGCGCAGGGACACTGAAGCTTTCTTT. Protein: CASSQSRRRDTEAFF. V is TRBV23-1 and J is TRBJ1-1; tentative D call: TRBD1 (5 bases). TRBV23-1 is assigned to the ORF class and has an uncertain function. V dropped 0 bases and J dropped 3 bases, with 11 bases sitting between them. The CDR3 is 15 residues long.

This clone was found a few times. The chain employs TRBV9 and TRBJ2-2, with 8 nucleotides matching TRBD2. From germline, CDR1 is SGDLS and CDR2 YYNGEE. The V gene end was trimmed by 0 bases and the J gene end by 3 bases; junction bases not matched to a gene: 13. The CDR3 runs 19 residues. In nucleotides, the CDR3 is TGTGCCAGCAGCGTAGTCAACGGGGGGGCAAATGGTGACACCGGGGAGCTGTTTTTT. Translated: CASSVVNGGANGDTGELFF.

To note about this clone: Other DNA sequences within the sample encode an identical CDR3. This chain links TRBV18 with TRBJ1-5, with D unresolved. Germline lookup yields CDR1 KGHSH and CDR2 LQKENI. Trimming took off 3 bases at V and 5 bases at J, with 8 bases between the two ends. There are 13 residues in the CDR3. CDR3 loop: CASSPGRDQPQHF. CDR3 sequence (DNA): TGTGCCAGCTCACCTGGGAGGGATCAGCCCCAGCATTTT.

The J gene is TRBJ2-7, the V gene TRBV5-4; 10 nucleotides line up with TRBD1. Germline V lookup: CDR1 SGHNT, CDR2 YYREEE (reference sequence). Unmatched junction bases numbered 7, after V lost 6 bases and J lost 4 bases. The CDR3 length is 14 residues. CDR3 in DNA: TGTGCCAGCACCCCGACAGGGGGCCCTTACGAGCAGTACTTC. This translates into CASTPTGGPYEQYF.

The V call is TRBV10-1, the J call TRBJ2-7, with 9 positions matching TRBD2. Germline CDR1 is WNHNN and CDR2 is SYGVQD (reference sequence). This CDR3 comprises 15 residues. V shed 6 bases, J shed 5 bases, and the junction held 11 bases outside the gene matches. CDR3 loop: CASSDSSGAPDEQYF. CDR3 in DNA: TGCGCCAGCAGCGACTCTAGCGGGGCCCCTGACGAGCAGTACTTC.

This chain joins TRBV7-8 and TRBJ1-6; maybe TRBD1 (5 bases). This CDR3 comprises 14 residues. V was cut by 5 bases and J by 10 bases, with 15 bases left in between. The germline V gene encodes CDR1 SGHVS and CDR2 FQNEAQ. The DNA for the CDR3 is TGTGCCAGCAGCCAGAGACAGAGCCAATCACCCCTCCACTTT. Encoded protein: CASSQRQSQSPLHF.

About this clone: Other DNA sequences in the same sample also yield this CDR3. The chain is built from TRBV11-3 and TRBJ2-1; D may be TRBD2 (6 bases). CDR3 length equals 16 residues. V was cut by 9 bases and J by 2 bases, with 20 bases left in between. Germline loops: CDR1 SGHNT, CDR2 YENEEA. CDR3 sequence reads: CASSPAGRHTYNEQFF. CDR3 nucleotide sequence: TGTGCCAGTAGCCCCGCGGGGCGTCATACCTACAATGAGCAGTTCTTC.

This clone is a singleton in its sample. The genes are TRBV6-1 and TRBJ2-7; TRBD1 matches 7 bases. The ends lost 9 bases at V and 4 bases at J; junction bases unmatched: 9. CDR1 MNHNS and CDR2 SASEGT come from the germline V gene. This CDR3 comprises 13 residues. The CDR3 DNA follows: TGTGCCAGTAGCTATTTACAGGGGTACGAGCAGTACTTC. Protein sequence: CASSYLQGYEQYF.

This chain connects TRBV28 to TRBJ2-4; perhaps TRBD1 as D (6 bases). The V end lost 5 bases, the J end lost 16 bases, and 21 bases lay between the germline ends. In germline, CDR1 is MDHEN, CDR2 SYDVKM. This CDR3 spans 13 amino acids. The CDR3 DNA sequence: TGTGCCAGCAGTCCTACTCATACAGGGCGGCCTTACTTC. Encoded protein: CASSPTHTGRPYF.

The chain links TRBV6-5 to TRBJ2-5, with 11 positions matching TRBD2. The J call is in doubt because the DNA end fits TRBJ2-7 better. CDR1 is MNHEY and CDR2 is SVGAGI in the germline V gene. The CDR3 loop spans 15 amino acids. The CDR3 coding sequence is TGTGCCAGCAGTTATTCCGGGACTAGCGGCTACGAGCAGTACTTC. Translation: CASSYSGTSGYEQYF.

The V call is TRBV10-3, the J call TRBJ2-3; D is uncertain. V was clipped by 2 bases and J by 3 bases, with 9 bases between them. The CDR3 sequence is 14 residues long. Germline assignment: CDR1 ENHRY and CDR2 SYGVKD. The CDR3 loop is CAISERRRTDTQYF. The DNA for the CDR3 is TGTGCCATCAGTGAGCGGAGACGGACAGATACGCAGTATTTT.

The gene calls are TRBV28 and TRBJ1-1; 8 bases agree with TRBD1. Germline V gene data show CDR1 as MDHEN and CDR2 as SYDVKM. After removal of 2 bases from V and 8 bases from J, the junction contained 1 base not matched to a gene. The CDR3 is 12 amino acids. CDR3 sequence (DNA): TGTGCCAGCAGTTTAAGGGACAGGGAAGCTTTCTTT. The encoded protein is CASSLRDREAFF.

A few counts support this clone. This chain uses TRBV6-5 with TRBJ2-2, with D possibly being TRBD1 (5 bases). Germline V gene sequence: CDR1 MNHEY, CDR2 SVGAGI. There are 14 residues in the CDR3. V lost 7 bases to trimming and J lost 1 base, with 10 bases between them. The CDR3 spells CASNIQENTGELFF. In DNA form, the CDR3 reads TGTGCCAGCAATATACAGGAGAACACCGGGGAGCTGTTTTTT.

The J gene is TRBJ2-3, the V gene TRBV7-6; no definite D call. Trimming shortened V by 4 bases and J by 0 bases, and 20 bases separated the two germline ends. Germline CDR1 SGHVS, CDR2 FNYEAQ. The CDR3 runs 18 residues. Here the CDR3 reads CASSSYASDGSSTDTQYF. The CDR3 bases are TGTGCCAGCAGCTCGTACGCAAGCGACGGATCTAGCACAGATACGCAGTATTTT.